The T cell receptor beta chain described here comes from a study of T cell repertoires in cytomegalovirus infection (dated by TCRdb to between 2018 and 2021). Study-level background: The peptide stimulations were aimed at well-studied HLA-B-restricted epitopes as well as recently identified HLA-C-restricted CMV epitopes, whose presentation resists viral immunomodulation. Donor HLA type was relevant to the analysis, because carriage of CMV infection together with the matching HLA type was indicated by public TCR beta signatures. Overall study results and their limits: The ex vivo response was dominated by HLA-C-restricted CMV-specific TCR beta clonotypes, and the single most frequent clonotype in two of eight donors was supplied by these HLA-C-restricted clonotypes. Cumulative frequency of public TCR beta family members discriminated carriers of CMV infection plus the relevant HLA type in this cohort and an independent approximately 350-donor cohort.

The treatment or condition label corresponds to: in vitro stimulation with specific CMV peptide epitopes to enrich CMV-specific T cells. Based on the germline V gene (reference sequence), the CDR1 and CDR2 sequences are DFQATT and SNEGSKA. Spanning cysteine to phenylalanine, the CDR3 consists of 15 amino acids. The read is trimmed to its CDR3 DNA, 45 bases read in frame from base 1. V and J lose 0 bases and 3 bases, and a span of 15 bases separates them. Sequencing relied on an Illumina HiSeq 1500. Starting from the raw public reads, TCRdb applied fastp trimming at Q25, assembled clones with MiXCR and retained in-frame beta chains. For every CDR3 protein sequence, its rows merge into one entry that carries the most common genes and DNA. The sample table records nearly 700,000 distinct CDR3 sequences; around 35% of these occur just once. 15% to 20% of the sample is in the top ten clones. As regards this clonotype: The antigen it binds to is not known. No clone much larger than this one lies a single base away; base qualities are absent.

This material consisted of cultured PBMCs, taken from culture after CMV antigen stimulation. The rearranged chain carries TRBV20-1 and TRBJ2-7; TRBD2 is perhaps the D gene, given 5 matching bases. This receptor was taken from a human donor in good health (CMV status not recorded). Some clones in this sample may be carry-over from other donors' samples. The encoded CDR3 is CSARDPRGPYYEQYF. The nucleotides are TGCAGTGCTAGAGACCCCAGAGGGCCATACTACGAGCAGTACTTC.